Reported below is one TCR beta chain. The antigen is unknown. The germline V and J ends were trimmed by 6 bases and 3 bases, with 12 bases remaining between them. The CDR3 has 13 amino acids. This specimen belongs to a study of T cell responses to AZD1222 COVID-19 vaccine. General study results and limits: Sampling that yielded the repertoires occurred only after the peak T cell response. Possibly, clonal diversity was underestimated; donors were largely white British and included more females. Close to half of all spike-specific TCRs reportedly target regions of the variants that are unmutated.

Repertoires were generated with immunoSEQ multiplex PCR, while TCRdb's copy carries only in-frame clones and drops some. The sample has 150,000 to 200,000 clones; 92% are singletons. The sequence was collected from an adult who received the AZD1222 COVID-19 vaccine. The rearrangement joins TRBV12-3 or TRBV12-4 to TRBJ2-7, with D tentatively TRBD2 (5 bases). Here the sequenced sample was peripheral blood, taken 28 days after the second AZD1222 dose. CDR3 DNA: TGTGCCAGCAGCTCGCCGGGGAACTACGAGCAGTACTTC. It yields the protein CASSSPGNYEQYF.